These 13 T cell receptor beta chains were sequenced from one sample in a study of OX40 agonist ivuxolimab in advanced cancers. TCRdb's copy holds only in-frame clones and misses some; the assay was immunoSEQ multiplex PCR. The sample carries roughly 40,000 clones, roughly 77% recorded once. The sequencing used CD4+ or CD8+ T cells sorted from blood, collected in a trial of the OX40 agonist ivuxolimab. The receptors were gathered from an adult with an advanced solid tumor such as melanoma, head and neck, liver or kidney cancer.

Here the CDR3 reads CASIPSRAGVLPPSTDTQYF. Written as DNA, the CDR3 is TGTGCCAGCATCCCGTCAAGAGCGGGAGTCCTCCCACCCAGCACAGATACGCAGTATTTT. The chain has TRBV27 and TRBJ2-3; 8 positions match TRBD2. CDR3 length equals 20 residues. From germline, CDR1 is MNHEY and CDR2 SMNVEV (reference sequence). With 7 bases clipped from V and 0 bases from J, the junction kept 21 bases outside the gene matches.

This clone was picked up one time. CDR3 in DNA: TGTGCCAGCAGCTTGGCGGGACTAGCGGGAGCCTACGAGCAGTACTTC. Its translation is CASSLAGLAGAYEQYF. V usage is TRBV7-2 and J usage is TRBJ2-7; 14 bases are a match to TRBD2. The CDR3 length is 16 residues. The junction had 3 bases not matched to a gene; V was cut back by 3 bases and J by 2 bases. CDR1 is SGHTA and CDR2 is FQGNSA in the germline V gene.

The rearrangement links TRBV7-8 to TRBJ2-3; D uncertain. The CDR3 has 13 residues. The V gene lost 1 base and the J gene lost 6 bases, with 8 bases spanning the gap. CDR1 SGHVS and CDR2 FQNEAQ come from the germline V gene. CDR3: CASSLGRMDTQYF. The CDR3 DNA sequence: TGTGCCAGCAGCTTAGGACGGATGGATACGCAGTATTTT.

The J gene is TRBJ1-1, the V gene TRBV30; D is uncertain. V lost 1 base, J lost 7 bases, and 13 bases lay in between. Germline CDR1 is GTSNPN and CDR2 is SVGIG (reference sequence). This CDR3 spans 13 amino acids. This chain's CDR3 is CAWSGVGWGEAFF. The CDR3 bases are TGTGCCTGGAGTGGGGTGGGGTGGGGTGAAGCTTTCTTT.

The gene calls are TRBV7-9 and TRBJ2-6; the D is unclear. This CDR3 spans 15 amino acids. CDR1 and CDR2 (germline): SEHNR, FQNEAQ (reference sequence). V was shortened by 3 bases and J by 2 bases, with 8 bases between the two germline ends. The CDR3 is CASSFGTAGANVLTF. CDR3 DNA sequence: TGTGCCAGCAGCTTCGGCACTGCTGGGGCCAACGTCCTGACTTTC.

The chain carries TRBV5-5 and TRBJ2-5; the D gene is possibly TRBD2 (6 bases). This CDR3 spans 14 amino acids. Germline loops: CDR1 SGHKS, CDR2 YYEKEE (reference sequence). Trimming stripped 4 bases from V and 5 bases from J, with 15 bases between. The CDR3 coding sequence is TGTGCCAGCAGCGCGCCGGGAGTCGGTGAGACCCAGTACTTC. This codes for CASSAPGVGETQYF.

J is TRBJ2-3 and V is TRBV27; D possibly corresponds to TRBD2 (6 bases). With 6 bases removed from V and 2 bases from J, the gap between germline ends came to 18 bases. The CDR3 runs 16 residues. Per germline, CDR1 MNHEY and CDR2 SMNVEV (reference sequence). DNA of the CDR3: TGTGCCAGCAGCCCCAGGAGGGACCAGTACACAGATACGCAGTATTTT. Its translation is CASSPRRDQYTDTQYF.

The chain employs TRBV2 and TRBJ2-2, with D perhaps being TRBD1 or TRBD2 (6 bases each). Looked up from germline, CDR1 is SNHLY and CDR2 is FYNNEI. The germline V and J ends were trimmed by 7 bases and 5 bases, with 11 bases remaining between them. The CDR3 has 13 residues. CDR3 sequence: CASKRGATGELFF. For the CDR3, the DNA is TGTGCCAGCAAAAGGGGGGCGACCGGGGAGCTGTTTTTT.

The V call is TRBV11-2, the J call TRBJ1-5, with D unclear. The V gene's germline CDR1 is SGHAT and CDR2 FQNNGV. CDR3 length: 13 residues. Trimming removed 3 bases from V and 4 bases from J, with 7 bases in between. CDR3 DNA sequence: TGTGCCAGCAGCTTGGTCAGAAATCAGCCCCAGCATTTT. This translates into CASSLVRNQPQHF. Looking up the rest from reference TRBV11-2 and TRBJ1-5 gives the full variable domain: EAGVAQSPRYKIIEKRQSVAFWCNPISGHATLYWYQQILGQGPKLLIQFQNNGVVDDSQLPKDRFSAERLKGVDSTLKIQPAKLEDSAVYLCASSLVRNQPQHFGDGTRLSIL.

The rearrangement uses TRBV5-4 and TRBJ2-5; D gene uncertain. V gave up 7 bases and J gave up 4 bases, with 23 bases separating them. Germline CDR1 reads SGHNT; CDR2 reads YYREEE (reference sequence). The CDR3 length is 16 residues. The chain's CDR3 is CASGPSGPPGGETQYF. In nucleotides, the CDR3 is TGTGCCAGCGGACCATCCGGGCCCCCGGGTGGAGAGACCCAGTACTTC.

The chain has TRBV7-9 and TRBJ2-7; 9 positions agree with TRBD2. Trimming at V came to 2 bases and at J to 4 bases, leaving 6 bases not matched to a gene. The germline gives CDR1 SEHNR, CDR2 FQNEAQ (reference sequence). This CDR3 has 15 amino acids. The CDR3 nucleotides read TGTGCCAGCAGCTTATCCCTAGCGGGACTTTACGAGCAGTACTTC. Translating gives CASSLSLAGLYEQYF.

The rearrangement joins TRBV25-1 to TRBJ2-1; D tentatively reads TRBD1 or TRBD2 (5 bases each). The germline gives CDR1 MGHDK, CDR2 SYGVNS. The CDR3 consists of 14 residues. V dropped 2 bases and J dropped 6 bases, with 11 bases sitting between them. Written as DNA, the CDR3 is TGTGCCAGCAGTGAAAGCGTTGGGACCAATGAGCAGTTCTTC. Its translation is CASSESVGTNEQFF.

The V and J genes are TRBV5-4 and TRBJ2-1; 7 positions agree with TRBD2. Germline CDR1 reads SGHNT; CDR2 reads YYREEE (reference sequence). With V trimmed by 4 bases and J by 0 bases, 4 bases remained unmatched. This CDR3 comprises 15 residues. Here the CDR3 DNA reads TGTGCCAGCAGCGCTAGCGGAGACTCCTACAATGAGCAGTTCTTC. Translated: CASSASGDSYNEQFF.